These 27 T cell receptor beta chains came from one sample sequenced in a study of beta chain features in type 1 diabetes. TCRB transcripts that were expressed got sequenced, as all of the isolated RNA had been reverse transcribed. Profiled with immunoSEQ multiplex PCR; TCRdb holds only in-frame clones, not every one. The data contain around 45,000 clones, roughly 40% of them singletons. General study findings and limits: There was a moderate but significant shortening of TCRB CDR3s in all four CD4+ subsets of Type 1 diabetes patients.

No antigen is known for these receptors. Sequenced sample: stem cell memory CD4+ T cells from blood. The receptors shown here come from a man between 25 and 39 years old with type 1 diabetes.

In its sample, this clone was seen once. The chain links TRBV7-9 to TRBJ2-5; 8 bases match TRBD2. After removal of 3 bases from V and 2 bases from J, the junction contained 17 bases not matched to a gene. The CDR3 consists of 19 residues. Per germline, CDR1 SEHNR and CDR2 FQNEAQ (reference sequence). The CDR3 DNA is TGTGCCAGCAGCTTTGGCGGGGGGCCCGCTGGTGGTCCACAAGAGACCCAGTACTTC. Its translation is CASSFGGGPAGGPQETQYF. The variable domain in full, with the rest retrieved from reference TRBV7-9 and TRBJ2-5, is DTGVSQNPRHKITKRGQNVTFRCDPISEHNRLYWYRQTLGQGPEFLTYFQNEAQLEKSRLLSDRFSAERPKGSFSTLEIQRTEQGDSAMYLCASSFGGGPAGGPQETQYFGPGTRLLVL.

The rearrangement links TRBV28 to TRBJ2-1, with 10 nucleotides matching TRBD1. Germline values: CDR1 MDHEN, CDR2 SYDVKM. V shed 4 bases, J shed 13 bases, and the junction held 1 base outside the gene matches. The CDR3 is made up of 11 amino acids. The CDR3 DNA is TGTGCCAGCAGTTGGGACAGGGGTCAGTTCTTC. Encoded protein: CASSWDRGQFF.

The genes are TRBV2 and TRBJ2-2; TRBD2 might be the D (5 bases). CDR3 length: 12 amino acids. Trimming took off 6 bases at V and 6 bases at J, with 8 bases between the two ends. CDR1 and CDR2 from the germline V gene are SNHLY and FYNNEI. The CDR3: CASRLGAGELFF. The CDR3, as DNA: TGTGCCAGCAGGCTCGGGGCCGGGGAGCTGTTTTTT.

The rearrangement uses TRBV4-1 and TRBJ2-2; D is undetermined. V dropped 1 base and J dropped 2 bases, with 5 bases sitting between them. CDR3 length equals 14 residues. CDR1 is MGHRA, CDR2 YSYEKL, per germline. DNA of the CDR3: TGCGCCAGCAGCCAAGTACTTAACACCGGGGAGCTGTTTTTT. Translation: CASSQVLNTGELFF.

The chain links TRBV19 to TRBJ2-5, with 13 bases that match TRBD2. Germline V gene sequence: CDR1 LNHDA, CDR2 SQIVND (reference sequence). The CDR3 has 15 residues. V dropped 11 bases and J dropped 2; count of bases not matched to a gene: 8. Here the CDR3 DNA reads TGTGCCGCCTCGCCGGGACTAGCGGGGCAAGAGACCCAGTACTTC. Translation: CAASPGLAGQETQYF.

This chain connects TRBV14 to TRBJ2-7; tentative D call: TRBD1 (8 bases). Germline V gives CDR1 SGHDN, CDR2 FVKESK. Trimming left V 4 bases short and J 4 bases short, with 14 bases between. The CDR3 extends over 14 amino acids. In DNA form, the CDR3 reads TGTGCCAGCAGCCGCACAGGGGGGGTTTACGAGCAGTACTTC. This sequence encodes CASSRTGGVYEQYF.

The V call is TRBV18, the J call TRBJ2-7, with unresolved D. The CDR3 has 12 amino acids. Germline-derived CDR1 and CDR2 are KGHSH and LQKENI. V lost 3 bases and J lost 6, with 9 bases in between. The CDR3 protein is CASSPPSFEQYF. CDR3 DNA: TGTGCCAGCTCACCCCCTTCGTTCGAGCAGTACTTC.

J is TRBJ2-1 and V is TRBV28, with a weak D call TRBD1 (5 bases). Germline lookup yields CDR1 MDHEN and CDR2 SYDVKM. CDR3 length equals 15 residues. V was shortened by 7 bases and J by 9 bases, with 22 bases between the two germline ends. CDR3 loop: CASKLWGSLLSEQFF. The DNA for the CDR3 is TGTGCCAGCAAGCTCTGGGGCTCCCTTCTAAGTGAGCAGTTCTTC.

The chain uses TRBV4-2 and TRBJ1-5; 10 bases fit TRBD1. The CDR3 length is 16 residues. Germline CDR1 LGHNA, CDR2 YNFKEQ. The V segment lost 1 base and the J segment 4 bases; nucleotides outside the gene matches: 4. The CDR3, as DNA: TGTGCCAGCAGCCAAGCCGGGACAGGGGAGAATCAGCCCCAGCATTTT. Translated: CASSQAGTGENQPQHF.

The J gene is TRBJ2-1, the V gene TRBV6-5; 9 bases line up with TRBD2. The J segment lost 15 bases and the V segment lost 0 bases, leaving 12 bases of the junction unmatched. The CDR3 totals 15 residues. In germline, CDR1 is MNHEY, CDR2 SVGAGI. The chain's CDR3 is CASSYSVFGAGGMFF. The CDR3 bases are TGTGCCAGCAGTTACTCGGTGTTTGGAGCGGGAGGTATGTTCTTC.

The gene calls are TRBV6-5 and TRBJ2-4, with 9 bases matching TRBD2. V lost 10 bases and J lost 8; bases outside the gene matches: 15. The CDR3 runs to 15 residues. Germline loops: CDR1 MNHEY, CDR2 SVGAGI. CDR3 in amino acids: CATRPSGRLMYIQYF. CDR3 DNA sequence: TGTGCCACCAGACCCAGCGGGAGGTTGATGTACATTCAGTACTTC.

The CDR3 DNA is TGTGCCAGCAGTTTATCTAGCGGGGCCTCCTACGAGCAGTACTTC. This codes for CASSLSSGASYEQYF. This chain links TRBV28 with TRBJ2-7; 9 nucleotides line up with TRBD2. The CDR3 runs 15 residues. Germline values: CDR1 MDHEN, CDR2 SYDVKM. Trimming took 1 base from V and 0 from J; bases not matched to a gene: 1.

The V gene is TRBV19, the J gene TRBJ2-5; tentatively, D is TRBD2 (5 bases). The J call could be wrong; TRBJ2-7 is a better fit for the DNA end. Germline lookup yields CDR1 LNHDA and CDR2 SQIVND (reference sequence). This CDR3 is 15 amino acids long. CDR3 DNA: TGTGCCAATCTTAGGGATCCGGGAAGGGCCTACGAGCAGTACTTC. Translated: CANLRDPGRAYEQYF.

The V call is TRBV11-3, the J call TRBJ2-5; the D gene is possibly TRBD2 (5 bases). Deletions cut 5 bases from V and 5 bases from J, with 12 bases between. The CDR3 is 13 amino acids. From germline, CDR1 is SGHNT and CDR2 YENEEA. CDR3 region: CASSRYSGETQYF. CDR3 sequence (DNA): TGTGCCAGCAGCCGCTACAGCGGTGAGACCCAGTACTTC.

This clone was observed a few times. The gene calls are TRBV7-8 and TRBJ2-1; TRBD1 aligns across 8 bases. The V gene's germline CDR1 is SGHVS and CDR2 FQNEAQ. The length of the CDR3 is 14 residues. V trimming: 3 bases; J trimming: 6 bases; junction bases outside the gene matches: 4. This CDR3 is CASSFTGGGNEQFF. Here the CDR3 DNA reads TGTGCCAGCAGCTTTACAGGGGGAGGCAATGAGCAGTTCTTC.

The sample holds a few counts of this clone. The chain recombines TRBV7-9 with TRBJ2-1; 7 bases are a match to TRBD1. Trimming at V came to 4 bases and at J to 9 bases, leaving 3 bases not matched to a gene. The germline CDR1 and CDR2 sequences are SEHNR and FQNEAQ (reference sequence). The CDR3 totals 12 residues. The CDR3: CASSSRGFEQFF. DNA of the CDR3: TGTGCCAGCAGCTCCAGGGGGTTTGAGCAGTTCTTC. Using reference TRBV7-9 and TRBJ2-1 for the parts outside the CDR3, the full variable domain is DTGVSQNPRHKITKRGQNVTFRCDPISEHNRLYWYRQTLGQGPEFLTYFQNEAQLEKSRLLSDRFSAERPKGSFSTLEIQRTEQGDSAMYLCASSSRGFEQFFGPGTRLTVL.

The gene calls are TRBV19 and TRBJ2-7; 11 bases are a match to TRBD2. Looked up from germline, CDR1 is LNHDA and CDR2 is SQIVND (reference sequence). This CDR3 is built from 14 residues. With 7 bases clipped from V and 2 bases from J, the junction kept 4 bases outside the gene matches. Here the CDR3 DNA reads TGTGCCAGTAAGCCTAGCGGGAGGACCTACGAGCAGTACTTC. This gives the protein CASKPSGRTYEQYF.

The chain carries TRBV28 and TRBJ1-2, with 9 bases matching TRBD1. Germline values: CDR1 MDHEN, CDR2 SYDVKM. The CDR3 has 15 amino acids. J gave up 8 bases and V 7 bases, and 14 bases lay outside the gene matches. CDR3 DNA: TGTGCCAGCACGCCCTGGACAGGGGATATTCAAGGCTACACCTTC. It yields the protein CASTPWTGDIQGYTF.

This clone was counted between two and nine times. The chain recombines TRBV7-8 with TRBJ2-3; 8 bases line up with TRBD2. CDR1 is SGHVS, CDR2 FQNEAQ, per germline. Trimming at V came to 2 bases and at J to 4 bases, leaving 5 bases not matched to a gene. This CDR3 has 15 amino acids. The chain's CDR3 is CASSLMSGGPDTQYF. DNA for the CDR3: TGTGCCAGCAGCTTAATGTCGGGAGGGCCAGATACGCAGTATTTT. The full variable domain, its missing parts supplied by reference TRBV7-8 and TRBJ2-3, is GAGVSQSPRYKVAKRGQDVALRCDPISGHVSLFWYQQALGQGPEFLTYFQNEAQLDKSGLPSDRFFAERPEGSVSTLKIQRTQQEDSAVYLCASSLMSGGPDTQYFGPGTRLTVL.

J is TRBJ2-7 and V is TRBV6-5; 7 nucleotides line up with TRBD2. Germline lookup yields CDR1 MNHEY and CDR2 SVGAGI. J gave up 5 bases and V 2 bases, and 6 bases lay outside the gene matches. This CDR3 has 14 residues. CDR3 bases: TGTGCCAGCAGTTACAGTATTCTAGCGGACGAGCAGTACTTC. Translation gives CASSYSILADEQYF.

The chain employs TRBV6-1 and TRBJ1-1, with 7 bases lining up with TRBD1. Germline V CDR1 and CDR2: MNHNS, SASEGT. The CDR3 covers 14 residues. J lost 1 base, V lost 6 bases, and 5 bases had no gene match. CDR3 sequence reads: CASRRTGENTEAFF. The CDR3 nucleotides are TGTGCCAGCAGACGGACAGGAGAGAACACTGAAGCTTTCTTT.

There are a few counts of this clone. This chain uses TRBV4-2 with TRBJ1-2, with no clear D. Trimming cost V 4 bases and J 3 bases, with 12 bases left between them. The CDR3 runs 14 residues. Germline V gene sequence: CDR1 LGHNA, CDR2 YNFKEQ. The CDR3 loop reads CASSPLEGDYGYTF. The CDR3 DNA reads TGTGCCAGCAGCCCGTTGGAGGGAGACTATGGCTACACCTTC.

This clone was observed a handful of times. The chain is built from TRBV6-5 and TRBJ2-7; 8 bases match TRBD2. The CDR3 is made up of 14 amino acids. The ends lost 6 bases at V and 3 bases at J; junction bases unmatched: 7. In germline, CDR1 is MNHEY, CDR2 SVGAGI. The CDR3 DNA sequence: TGTGCCAGCAGGAAGGCGGGGGGTATCTACGAGCAGTACTTC. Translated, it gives CASRKAGGIYEQYF.

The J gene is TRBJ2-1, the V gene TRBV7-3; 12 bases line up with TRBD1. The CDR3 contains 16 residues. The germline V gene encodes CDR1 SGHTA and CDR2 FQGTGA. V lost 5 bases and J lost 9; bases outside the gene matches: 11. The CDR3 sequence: CASSALPGTGGGEQFF. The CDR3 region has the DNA TGTGCCAGCAGCGCCCTACCCGGGACAGGGGGCGGTGAGCAGTTCTTC.

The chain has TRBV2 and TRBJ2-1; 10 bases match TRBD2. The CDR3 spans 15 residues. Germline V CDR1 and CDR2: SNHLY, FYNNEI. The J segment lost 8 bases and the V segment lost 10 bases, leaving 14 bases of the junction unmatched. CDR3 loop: CAIYLKREGRDEQFF. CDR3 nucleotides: TGTGCCATCTACCTAAAGCGGGAGGGCCGGGATGAGCAGTTCTTC.

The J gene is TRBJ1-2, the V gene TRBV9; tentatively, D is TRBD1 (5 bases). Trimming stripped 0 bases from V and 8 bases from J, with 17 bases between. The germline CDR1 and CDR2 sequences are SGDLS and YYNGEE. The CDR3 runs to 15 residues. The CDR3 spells CASSVEVASGSGYTF. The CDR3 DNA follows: TGTGCCAGCAGCGTAGAGGTTGCGTCAGGGTCAGGCTACACCTTC. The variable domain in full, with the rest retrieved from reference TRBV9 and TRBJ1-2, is DSGVTQTPKHLITATGQRVTLRCSPRSGDLSVYWYQQSLDQGLQFLIQYYNGEERAKGNILERFSAQQFPDLHSELNLSSLELGDSALYFCASSVEVASGSGYTFGSGTRLTVV.

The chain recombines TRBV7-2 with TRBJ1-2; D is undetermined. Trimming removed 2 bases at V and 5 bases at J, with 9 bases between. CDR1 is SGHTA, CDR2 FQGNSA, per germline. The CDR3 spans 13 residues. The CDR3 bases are TGTGCCAGCAGCTTACACCCGAGGTATGGCTACACCTTC. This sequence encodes CASSLHPRYGYTF.